These T cell receptor beta chains were read from a single sample in a study of T cell responses to AZD1222 COVID-19 vaccine. Sequencing used immunoSEQ multiplex PCR; TCRdb keeps in-frame clones, though not all of them. Of 100,000 or so clones detected, 90% to 95% appear once; the ten largest clones hold approximately 4.8%. The specimen comprised peripheral blood, sampled on day 0 of AZD1222 vaccination. All receptors derive from an adult in good health. Both conserved end residues are part of each CDR3. Each record gives: J gene, V gene, D gene, clone size, CDR3 DNA, CDR3 protein. A D gene is named only where the DNA matches it firmly. Clone size, where shown, is once, few, many, or a class for clones that have expanded.

TRBJ2-2	TRBV9	-	-	TGTGCCAGCAGTCCTCTACAGGGGAGGGGCGGGGAGCTGTTTTTT	CASSPLQGRGGELFF
TRBJ1-1	TRBV6-2/TRBV6-3	-	-	TGTGCCAGCAGTTACGTAGGGTTCGCTGAAGCTTTCTTT	CASSYVGFAEAFF
TRBJ1-3	TRBV7-2	-	-	TGTGCCAGCAGCTTATACGGCTACACCATATATTTT	CASSLYGYTIYF
TRBJ1-5	TRBV6-1	-	once	TGTGCCAGCAGTGATGGGACGGGTACCCCCAATCAGCCCCAGCATTTT	CASSDGTGTPNQPQHF
TRBJ1-2	TRBV20-1	TRBD1	-	TGCAGTGCTAGTACCCAGGGGGCCATTGGCTACACCTTC	CSASTQGAIGYTF
TRBJ1-2	TRBV19	-	-	TGTGCCAGTAGTTGGGCGGGGGCCCCGTATGGCTACACCTTC	CASSWAGAPYGYTF
TRBJ2-7	TRBV19	TRBD1	few	TGTGCCAGTAGAACGCACAGGGGTTCCTCCTACGAGCAGTACTTC	CASRTHRGSSYEQYF
TRBJ2-7	TRBV5-4	-	-	TGTGCCAGCAGCTTGGGAGTCAGCAGCTCCTACGAGCAGTACTTC	CASSLGVSSSYEQYF
TRBJ1-2	TRBV5-5	-	-	TGTGCCAGCAGCTGGCTACCGCTACGTGGGGAGGGCGGCTACACCTTC	CASSWLPLRGEGGYTF
TRBJ1-3	TRBV28	-	-	TGTGCCAGCAGTTTAGAGAATGGAGGAAACACCATATATTTT	CASSLENGGNTIYF
TRBJ2-2	TRBV5-1	-	-	TGCGCCAGCAGCGGCTCGGGGGCGAACACCGGGGAGCTGTTTTTT	CASSGSGANTGELFF
TRBJ1-1	TRBV4-1	-	-	TGCGCCAGCAGCCGGGGCTTTGAAGCTTTCTTT	CASSRGFEAFF
TRBJ1-2	TRBV27	-	-	TGTGCCAGCAGTTCCCTTGGGAGGGGCGGCTATGGCTACACCTTC	CASSSLGRGGYGYTF
TRBJ1-1	TRBV18	-	-	TGTGCCAGCTCATATTCATCCGGCCGAAGCGGCACTGAAGCTTTCTTT	CASSYSSGRSGTEAFF
TRBJ1-1	TRBV29-1	TRBD1	-	TGCAGCGTTGGTCTGGGGTCACAGGGGACTGAAGCTTTCTTT	CSVGLGSQGTEAFF
TRBJ2-7	TRBV27	TRBD2	-	TGTGCCAGCAGAGAAGGACTAGCGGGCTCCTACGAGCAGTACTTC	CASREGLAGSYEQYF
TRBJ2-7	TRBV28	-	once	TGTGCCAGCTATACGGGACTTCCCTACGAGCAGTACTTC	CASYTGLPYEQYF